Shown below are 20 T cell receptor beta chains from a single sample sequenced in a study of beta chain features in type 1 diabetes. Findings and caveats of the study: Across all four CD4+ subsets, people with type 1 diabetes showed modestly shorter TCRB CDR3s.

Isolated RNA was reverse transcribed in full, so expressed TCRB transcripts were sequenced. Generated by immunoSEQ multiplex PCR, the TCRdb table keeps only in-frame clones and is missing some. The top ten clones hold about 0.015% of a sample with about 270,000 clones, 14% of them seen once. Antigen specificity for these receptors is unknown. The sequenced sample consisted of naive CD4+ T cells from blood. These receptor sequences come from a man aged 25 to 45 with type 1 diabetes.

The chain links TRBV7-2 to TRBJ2-6, with TRBD1 matching over 8 bases. Germline CDR1 reads SGHTA; CDR2 reads FQGNSA. This CDR3 spans 16 amino acids. The junction had 3 bases not matched to a gene; V was cut back by 1 base and J by 4 bases. CDR3 DNA sequence: TGTGCCAGCAGCTTAGTACAGGGGGTCGGGGCCAACGTCCTGACTTTC. It encodes CASSLVQGVGANVLTF.

The chain joins TRBV18 to TRBJ2-6, with 7 bases aligning to TRBD1. This CDR3 has 18 residues. Losses at the gene ends were 3 bases for V and 2 bases for J; bases not matched to a gene: 10. Germline V CDR1 and CDR2: KGHSH, LQKENI. CDR3 coding DNA: TGTGCCAGCTCACCTTTCGACAGGGCGTCGACTGGGGCCAACGTCCTGACTTTC. It is translated as CASSPFDRASTGANVLTF. The full variable domain, rest sourced from reference TRBV18 and TRBJ2-6, is NAGVMQNPRHLVRRRGQEARLRCSPMKGHSHVYWYRQLPEEGLKFMVYLQKENIIDESGMPKERFSAEFPKEGPSILRIQQVVRGDSAAYFCASSPFDRASTGANVLTFGAGSRLTVL.

As to this clone: Other DNA sequences in this sample translate to the same CDR3. The J gene is TRBJ1-5, the V gene TRBV5-6, with a possible D match to TRBD1 (5 bases). This CDR3 spans 13 amino acids. Germline V gives CDR1 SGHDT, CDR2 YYEEEE. CDR3 region: CASSGGSNQPQHF. CDR3 bases: TGTGCTTCCTCGGGGGGAAGCAATCAGCCCCAGCATTTT.

The gene calls are TRBV4-1 and TRBJ2-7; the D is unclear. Germline lookup yields CDR1 MGHRA and CDR2 YSYEKL. V gave up 4 bases and J gave up 0 bases, with 13 bases separating them. CDR3 length: 15 residues. The CDR3 bases are TGCGCCAGCAGCCCAACCACAGCCAGCTCCTACGAGCAGTACTTC. It encodes CASSPTTASSYEQYF.

The genes are TRBV30 and TRBJ1-2; 9 nucleotides agree with TRBD1. CDR1 and CDR2 (germline): GTSNPN, SVGIG (reference sequence). J gave up 8 bases and V 4 bases, and 8 bases lay outside the gene matches. The CDR3 totals 13 residues. The CDR3 coding sequence is TGTGCCTGGACTGGGGGACAGGGTCGCGGCTACACCTTC. It specifies CAWTGGQGRGYTF.

V usage is TRBV11-1 and J usage is TRBJ2-1, with 7 bases lining up with TRBD1. V lost 5 bases to trimming and J lost 7 bases; unmatched junction nucleotides: 11. The V gene's germline CDR1 is SGHAT and CDR2 FQDESV (reference sequence). This CDR3 is 15 amino acids long. This CDR3 is CASSEQGPGWNEQFF. CDR3 nucleotides: TGTGCCAGCAGCGAACAGGGGCCCGGCTGGAATGAGCAGTTCTTC.

This clone has more than one count but fewer than ten. The gene calls are TRBV5-1 and TRBJ2-5, with a weak D call TRBD1 (5 bases). CDR3 length equals 14 residues. V lost 0 bases, J lost 6 bases, and 12 bases lay in between. Germline lookup yields CDR1 SGHRS and CDR2 YFSETQ. CDR3 in DNA: TGCGCCAGCAGCTTGGATTTAGGGGCGAAGACCCAGTACTTC. This sequence encodes CASSLDLGAKTQYF.

The chain uses TRBV28 and TRBJ2-1, with 11 bases identical to TRBD2. The germline V gene has CDR1 MDHEN and CDR2 SYDVKM. The CDR3 runs to 17 residues. Trimming removed 3 bases from V and 10 bases from J; junction bases left unmatched: 14. This CDR3 reads CASSLEASGGREREQFF. CDR3 bases: TGTGCCAGCAGTTTGGAGGCTAGCGGGGGGAGGGAGCGGGAGCAGTTCTTC. The variable domain in full, completed from reference TRBV28 and TRBJ2-1, reads DVKVTQSSRYLVKRTGEKVFLECVQDMDHENMFWYRQDPGLGLRLIYFSYDVKMKEKGDIPEGYSVSREKKERFSLILESASTNQTSMYLCASSLEASGGREREQFFGPGTRLTVL.

The chain has TRBV28 and TRBJ2-1; the match to TRBD2 covers 8 bases. V was clipped by 10 bases and J by 8 bases; unmatched bases: 16. The CDR3 extends over 15 amino acids. CDR1 and CDR2 (germline): MDHEN, SYDVKM. The CDR3 loop reads CAKGSGRGSIDEQFF. CDR3 nucleotides: TGTGCCAAGGGAAGCGGGAGAGGGAGTATAGATGAGCAGTTCTTC.

This clone was observed a handful of times. The chain links TRBV4-3 to TRBJ2-7; perhaps TRBD1 as D (6 bases). Trimming stripped 0 bases from V and 3 bases from J, with 9 bases between. Germline loops: CDR1 LGHNA, CDR2 YSLEER. The CDR3 has 14 amino acids. CDR3 sequence reads: CASSQDTGYYEQYF. CDR3 DNA sequence: TGCGCCAGCAGCCAAGACACAGGGTACTACGAGCAGTACTTC.

The chain joins TRBV28 to TRBJ2-3, with a tentative D call TRBD1 (5 bases). The V end was cut by 6 bases, the J end by 4 bases, with 8 bases between. Per germline, CDR1 MDHEN and CDR2 SYDVKM. The CDR3 contains 12 residues. The CDR3 sequence is CASRGQADTQYF. The CDR3, as DNA: TGTGCCAGCAGGGGGCAAGCAGATACGCAGTATTTT.

In this sample, this clone turned up a few times. The V and J genes are TRBV5-4 and TRBJ2-7; 13 nucleotides agree with TRBD2. The germline V gene has CDR1 SGHNT and CDR2 YYREEE (reference sequence). V shed 0 bases, J shed 9 bases, and the junction held 6 bases outside the gene matches. This CDR3 spans 15 amino acids. The CDR3 loop reads CASSLGGLAGIGQYF. The CDR3 DNA is TGTGCCAGCAGCTTGGGGGGACTAGCGGGAATCGGGCAGTACTTC.

This clone was seen a handful of times. V usage is TRBV19 and J usage is TRBJ2-1; TRBD2 might be the D (6 bases). CDR3 length: 17 residues. Trimming pared 0 bases from V and 7 bases from J, leaving 19 bases between. Germline V gene sequence: CDR1 LNHDA, CDR2 SQIVND (reference sequence). DNA of the CDR3: TGTGCCAGTAGTATAGATCCAGTTTTGCTAGCGAGTAATGAGCAGTTCTTC. Protein: CASSIDPVLLASNEQFF. The whole variable domain, remainder taken from reference TRBV19 and TRBJ2-1, is DGGITQSPKYLFRKEGQNVTLSCEQNLNHDAMYWYRQDPGQGLRLIYYSQIVNDFQKGDIAEGYSVSREKKESFPLTVTSAQKNPTAFYLCASSIDPVLLASNEQFFGPGTRLTVL.

This clone occurred a few times. This chain uses TRBV19 with TRBJ2-1; 11 bases fit TRBD2. From germline, CDR1 is LNHDA and CDR2 SQIVND (reference sequence). V was clipped by 2 bases and J by 8 bases; unmatched bases: 11. This CDR3 region has 17 residues. CDR3 coding DNA: TGTGCCAGTAGTATAAGGGGTACTAGCGGGAGAGTCCATGAGCAGTTCTTC. Translation gives CASSIRGTSGRVHEQFF.

Only a few counts were recorded for this clone. The chain combines TRBV28 with TRBJ2-7, with D hard to call. Germline assignment: CDR1 MDHEN and CDR2 SYDVKM. The CDR3 runs to 13 residues. V was shortened by 5 bases and J by 7 bases, with 15 bases between the two germline ends. The CDR3 is CASSPGYQREQYF. CDR3 bases: TGTGCCAGCAGTCCCGGATATCAGCGAGAGCAGTACTTC.

The chain has TRBV7-3 and TRBJ2-2; tentative D call: TRBD2 (5 bases). Germline assignment: CDR1 SGHTA and CDR2 FQGTGA. V was trimmed by 1 base and J by 6 bases, leaving 15 bases between them. The CDR3 consists of 16 residues. The CDR3 loop reads CASSLREPRDPGELFF. In nucleotides, the CDR3 is TGTGCCAGCAGCTTAAGGGAACCACGGGATCCCGGGGAGCTGTTTTTT. The whole variable domain, filled in from reference TRBV7-3 and TRBJ2-2, reads GAGVSQTPSNKVTEKGKYVELRCDPISGHTALYWYRQSLGQGPEFLIYFQGTGAADDSGLPNDRFFAVRPEGSVSTLKIQRTERGDSAVYLCASSLREPRDPGELFFGEGSRLTVL.

V usage is TRBV5-4 and J usage is TRBJ2-1; 7 bases agree with TRBD1. The germline V gene has CDR1 SGHNT and CDR2 YYREEE (reference sequence). The J segment lost 10 bases and the V segment lost 2 bases, leaving 9 bases of the junction unmatched. This CDR3 spans 14 amino acids. This chain's CDR3 is CASSLQGTRGEQFF. CDR3 sequence (DNA): TGTGCCAGCAGCTTACAGGGGACCCGAGGGGAGCAGTTCTTC.

Notes on this clone: At the DNA level, this CDR3 is encoded by other sequences in the same sample as well. The DNA for the CDR3 is TGTGCCAGCAGCCCTAGCAGCTACAATGAGCAGTTCTTC. Translation gives CASSPSSYNEQFF. V is TRBV7-2 and J is TRBJ2-1; a weak D match, TRBD2 (5 bases). The CDR3 length is 13 residues. Germline CDR1 and CDR2: SGHTA and FQGNSA. The V and J ends lost 5 bases and 3 bases respectively, with 8 bases between them.

This CDR3 reads CASSLGDSPRPQYF. The CDR3 region has the DNA TGTGCCAGCAGCTTAGGGGACAGCCCGAGGCCCCAGTACTTC. This chain uses TRBV7-2 with TRBJ2-5, with 7 bases identical to TRBD1. V was clipped by 1 base and J by 9 bases; unmatched bases: 8. There are 14 residues in the CDR3. Germline CDR1 is SGHTA and CDR2 is FQGNSA.

This clone was recorded a few times. The genes are TRBV7-3 and TRBJ2-1; D unresolved. Trimming left V 2 bases short and J 2 bases short, with 4 bases between. Germline lookup yields CDR1 SGHTA and CDR2 FQGTGA. This CDR3 spans 13 amino acids. Written as DNA, the CDR3 is TGTGCCAGCAGCTTAGGGCCCTACAATGAGCAGTTCTTC. Translation: CASSLGPYNEQFF.